This T cell receptor beta chain appears in the sequencing data of a study of T-cell memory formation after mild COVID-19. One entry per CDR3 protein results from TCRdb running MiXCR on the 5' RACE reads. This sample has 580,000 or so distinct CDR3 sequences, with 15% to 20% found just once. V shed 7 bases and J 7 bases; nucleotides not matched to a gene: 11. This CDR3 is built from 14 residues. Germline V gene sequence: CDR1 MNHNS, CDR2 SASEGT. Sequenced: PBMCs or a T cell subset sorted from them (not recorded which). The genes are TRBV6-1 and TRBJ1-2; 8 bases are shared with TRBD1. The source is an adult woman who had mild COVID-19 (a few samples of this study predate the infection). Cell type and time point are not known. CDR3 sequence: CASILRTDRAGYTF. In nucleotides, the CDR3 is TGTGCCAGCATTCTAAGAACGGACAGGGCTGGCTACACCTTC.